The clone carrying this TCR beta chain appeared many times. The antigen is undetermined. This entry comes from a study of T cells in Graves' hyperthyroidism and ophthalmopathy. Study-level points and caveats: By a 13 V-J model, ophthalmopathy was set apart from stable hyperthyroidism. Among thyroid clonotypes expanded above 0.001, most also appeared in blood.

The germline gives CDR1 LNHDA, CDR2 SQIVND (reference sequence). CDR3 length equals 15 residues. V was pared by 6 bases and J by 11 bases, with 10 bases of the junction left unmatched. TCR beta CDR3 regions were amplified from RNA. Carried out on the TCR CDR3, a first-round RT-PCR used the HTBI primer set. TCRdb passed the multiplex PCR reads through MiXCR, listing each CDR3 protein once. The sample shows 700,000 or so distinct CDR3 sequences, roughly 15% of them seen only once. Not enrolled were patients with uncontrolled infection, other autoimmune disease, pregnancy or lactation. Cells are PBMCs isolated from approximately 9.2 ml of fresh blood.

The chain is built from TRBV19 and TRBJ2-1; TRBD2 agrees at 13 bases. The source is a man younger than 30 with Graves' hyperthyroidism. Sample: blood. For the CDR3, the DNA is TGTGCCAGTAGCTTAGGACTAGCGGGAGCGGTTAAGCAGTTCTTC. Translated, it gives CASSLGLAGAVKQFF.